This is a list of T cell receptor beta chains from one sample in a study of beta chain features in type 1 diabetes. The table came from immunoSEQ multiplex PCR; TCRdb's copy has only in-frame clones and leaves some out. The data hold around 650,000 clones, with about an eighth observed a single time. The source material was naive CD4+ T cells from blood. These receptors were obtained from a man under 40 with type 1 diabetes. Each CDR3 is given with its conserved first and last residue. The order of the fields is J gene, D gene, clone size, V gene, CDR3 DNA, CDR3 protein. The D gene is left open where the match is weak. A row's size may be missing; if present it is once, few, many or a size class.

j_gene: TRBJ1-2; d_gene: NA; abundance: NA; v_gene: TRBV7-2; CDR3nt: TGTGCCAGCAGCTTAGGGGGAAGGGAGATTTATGGCTACACCTTC; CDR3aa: CASSLGGREIYGYTF
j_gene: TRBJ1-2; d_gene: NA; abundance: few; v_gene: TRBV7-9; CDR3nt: TGTGCCAGCAGCTTAGCGACGGGAGGGAACTATGGCTACACCTTC; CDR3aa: CASSLATGGNYGYTF
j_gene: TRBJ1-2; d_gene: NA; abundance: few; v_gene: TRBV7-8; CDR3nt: TGTGCCAGCAGCTTACGGGGGCTGGAGCGCGGCTATGGCTACACCTTC; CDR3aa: CASSLRGLERGYGYTF
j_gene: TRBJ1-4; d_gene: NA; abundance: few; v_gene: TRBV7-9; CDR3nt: TGTGCCAGCGGGCAGCAAAATGAAAAACTGTTTTTT; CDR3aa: CASGQQNEKLFF
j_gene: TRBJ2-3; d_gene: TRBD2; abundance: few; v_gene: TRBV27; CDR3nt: TGTGCCAGCACCTTGCGGGGGTGGGGAGATACGCAGTATTTT; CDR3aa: CASTLRGWGDTQYF
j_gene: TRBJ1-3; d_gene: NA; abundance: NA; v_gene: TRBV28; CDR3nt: TGTGCCAGCAGTTTAGGTCTTTTTGGAAACACCATATATTTT; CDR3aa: CASSLGLFGNTIYF
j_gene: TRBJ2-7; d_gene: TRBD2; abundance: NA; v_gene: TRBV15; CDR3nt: TGTGCCACCAGCAGAGATCTGGCGGGAGCCTACGAGCAGTACTTC; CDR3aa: CATSRDLAGAYEQYF
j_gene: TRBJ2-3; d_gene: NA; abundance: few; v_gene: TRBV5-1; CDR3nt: TGCGCCAGCAGCTTGATAGCCGGGGGCCACACAGATACGCAGTATTTT; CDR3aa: CASSLIAGGHTDTQYF
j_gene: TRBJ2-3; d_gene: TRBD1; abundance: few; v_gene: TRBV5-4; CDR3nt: TGTGCCAGCAGAACTGGACAGGGTATAGATACGCAGTATTTT; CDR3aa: CASRTGQGIDTQYF
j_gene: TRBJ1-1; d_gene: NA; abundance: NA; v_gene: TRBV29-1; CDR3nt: TGCAGCGTTGAAACAGCTGGGGCTTTCTTT; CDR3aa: CSVETAGAFF
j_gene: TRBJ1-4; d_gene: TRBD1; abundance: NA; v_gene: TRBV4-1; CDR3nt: TGCGCCAGCAGCCAAGTGGGCAGGGGGCGTAGCGTTTGGGATGAAAAACTGTTTTTT; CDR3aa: CASSQVGRGRSVWDEKLFF
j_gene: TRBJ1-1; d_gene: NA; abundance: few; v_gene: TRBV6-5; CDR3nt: TGTGCCAGCAGTCAGGGCACTGAAGCTTTCTTT; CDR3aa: CASSQGTEAFF
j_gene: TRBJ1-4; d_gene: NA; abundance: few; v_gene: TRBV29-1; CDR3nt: TGCAGCGTTGTAGAACGTGGAGAAAAACTGTTTTTT; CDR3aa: CSVVERGEKLFF
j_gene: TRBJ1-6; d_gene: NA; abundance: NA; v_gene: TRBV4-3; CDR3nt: TGCGCCAGCAGCCAAGATCGGGGCCGGTATAATTCACCCCTCCACTTT; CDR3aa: CASSQDRGRYNSPLHF
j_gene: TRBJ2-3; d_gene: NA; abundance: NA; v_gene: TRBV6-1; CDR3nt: TGTGCCAGCAGTTCCGGGGGCGCCGATACGCAGTATTTT; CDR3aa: CASSSGGADTQYF
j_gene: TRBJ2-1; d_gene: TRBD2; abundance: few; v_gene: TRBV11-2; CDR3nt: TGTGCCAGCAGCTTAGTTCTGGCGGGGGGAAACAATGAGCAGTTCTTC; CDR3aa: CASSLVLAGGNNEQFF
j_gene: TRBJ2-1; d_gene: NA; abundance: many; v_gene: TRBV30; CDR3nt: TGTGCCTGGAGTGTAAGTTACAATGAGCAGTTCTTC; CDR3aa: CAWSVSYNEQFF
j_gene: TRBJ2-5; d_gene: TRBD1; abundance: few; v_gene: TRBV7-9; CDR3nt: TGTGCCAGCAGCTCGACAGGGCCCCAAGAGACCCAGTACTTC; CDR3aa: CASSSTGPQETQYF
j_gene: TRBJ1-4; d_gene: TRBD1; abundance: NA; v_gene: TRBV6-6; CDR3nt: TGTGCCAGCAGGGCGACAGGGTTTAATGAAAAACTGTTTTTT; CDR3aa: CASRATGFNEKLFF
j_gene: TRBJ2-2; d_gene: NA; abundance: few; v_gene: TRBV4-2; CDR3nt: TGTGCCAGCAGCCAAGAACATGGGCGAGGCACCGGGGAGCTGTTTTTT; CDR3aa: CASSQEHGRGTGELFF
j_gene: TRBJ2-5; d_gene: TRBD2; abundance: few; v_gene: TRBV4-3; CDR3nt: TGCGCCAGCAGCCAAGGACTAGCGGTCCAAGAGACCCAGTACTTC; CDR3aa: CASSQGLAVQETQYF
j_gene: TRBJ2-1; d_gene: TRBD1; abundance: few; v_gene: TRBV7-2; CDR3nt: TGTGCCAGCAGCTGGCAGGGGGCACGCGATGAGCAGTTCTTC; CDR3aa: CASSWQGARDEQFF
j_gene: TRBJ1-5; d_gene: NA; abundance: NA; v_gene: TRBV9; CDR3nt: TGTGCCAGCAGCGGGTCAGGGAACAATCAGCCCCAGCATTTT; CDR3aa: CASSGSGNNQPQHF
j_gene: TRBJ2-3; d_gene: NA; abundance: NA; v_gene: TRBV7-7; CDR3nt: TGTGCCAGCAGCTTATCAGGGTCGGGGACAGATACGCAGTATTTT; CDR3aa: CASSLSGSGTDTQYF
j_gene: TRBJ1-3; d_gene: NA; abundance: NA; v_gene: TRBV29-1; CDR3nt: TGCAGCGTTTCTGGACGGCTCTCTGGAAACACCATATATTTT; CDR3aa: CSVSGRLSGNTIYF
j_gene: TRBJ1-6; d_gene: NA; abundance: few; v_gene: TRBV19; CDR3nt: TGTGCCAGTAGTAATCAGATGGGGAATAATTCACCCCTCCACTTT; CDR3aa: CASSNQMGNNSPLHF
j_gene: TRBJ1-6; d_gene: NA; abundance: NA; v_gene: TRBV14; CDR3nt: TGTGCCAGCAGCCAAACAGGAAATTCACCCCTCCACTTT; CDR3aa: CASSQTGNSPLHF
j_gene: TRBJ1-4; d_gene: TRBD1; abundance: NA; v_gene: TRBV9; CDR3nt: TGTGCCAGCAGCGGAAGACCGGGACAGGGGAATGAAAAACTGTTTTTT; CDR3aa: CASSGRPGQGNEKLFF
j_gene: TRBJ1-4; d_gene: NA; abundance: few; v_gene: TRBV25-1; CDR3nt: TGTGCCAGCCGCCGAACAGGGATTAATGAAAAACTGTTTTTT; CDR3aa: CASRRTGINEKLFF
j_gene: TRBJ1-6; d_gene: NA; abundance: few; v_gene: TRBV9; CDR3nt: TGTGCCAGCAGCCCTACGGCCCAAAGGGATTCACCCCTCCACTTT; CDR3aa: CASSPTAQRDSPLHF
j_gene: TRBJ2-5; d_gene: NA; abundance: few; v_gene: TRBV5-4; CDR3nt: TGTGCCAGCAGCTTGGGACAGTTACAAGAGACCCAGTACTTC; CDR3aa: CASSLGQLQETQYF
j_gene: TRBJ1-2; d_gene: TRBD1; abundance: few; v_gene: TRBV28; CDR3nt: TGTGCCAGCAGCTCCACGCGGACAGGACCTCGGGGGTACACCTTC; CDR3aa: CASSSTRTGPRGYTF
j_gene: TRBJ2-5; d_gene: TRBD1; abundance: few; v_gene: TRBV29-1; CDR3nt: TGCAGCGTTGCTGGGACAGCCCAAGAGACCCAGTACTTC; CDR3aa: CSVAGTAQETQYF
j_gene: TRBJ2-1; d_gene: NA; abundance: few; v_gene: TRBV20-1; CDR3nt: TGCAGTGCTACCTACTACAATGAGCAGTTCTTC; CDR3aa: CSATYYNEQFF
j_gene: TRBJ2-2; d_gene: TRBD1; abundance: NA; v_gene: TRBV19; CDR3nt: TGTGCCAGTAGTATACGGAGACAGGGTGGGGAGCTGTTTTTT; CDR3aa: CASSIRRQGGELFF
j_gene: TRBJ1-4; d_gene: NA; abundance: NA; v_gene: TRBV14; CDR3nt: TGTGCCAGCAGCCAAACAGCCAGCGGGGAAAAACTGTTTTTT; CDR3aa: CASSQTASGEKLFF
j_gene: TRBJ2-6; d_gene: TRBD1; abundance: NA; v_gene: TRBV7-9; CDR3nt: TGTGCCAGCAGCTCATCGGACAGGGTCCACTCTGGGGCCAACGTCCTGACTTTC; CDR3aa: CASSSSDRVHSGANVLTF
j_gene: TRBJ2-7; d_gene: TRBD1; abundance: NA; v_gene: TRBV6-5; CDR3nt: TGTGCCAGCAGTTGGGACAGGTCCTCCTACGAGCAGTACTTC; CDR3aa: CASSWDRSSYEQYF
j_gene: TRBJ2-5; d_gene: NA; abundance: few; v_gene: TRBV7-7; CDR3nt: TGTGCCAGCAGCTTCATAGCAGGGATGGAGACCCAGTACTTC; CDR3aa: CASSFIAGMETQYF
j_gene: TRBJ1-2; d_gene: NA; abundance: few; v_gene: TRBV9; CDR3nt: TGTGCCAGCAGCCTCTTGGTAGGAGGTGACTATGGCTACACCTTC; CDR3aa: CASSLLVGGDYGYTF
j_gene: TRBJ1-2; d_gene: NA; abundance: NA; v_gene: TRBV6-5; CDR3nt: TGTGCCAGCAGTTACCTCGGCTTTTATGGCTACACCTTC; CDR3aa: CASSYLGFYGYTF
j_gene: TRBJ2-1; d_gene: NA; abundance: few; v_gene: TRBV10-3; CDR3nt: TGTGCCATCAGTGAGATGAATGAGCAGTTCTTC; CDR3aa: CAISEMNEQFF
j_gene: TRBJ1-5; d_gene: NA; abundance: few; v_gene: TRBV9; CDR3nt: TGTGCCAGCAGCCTAGGTCCTAATCAGCCCCAGCATTTT; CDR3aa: CASSLGPNQPQHF
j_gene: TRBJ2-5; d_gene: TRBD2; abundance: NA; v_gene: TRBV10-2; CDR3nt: TGCGCCAGCAGTCCTACTAGCGGGGGAGCACAAGAGACCCAGTACTTC; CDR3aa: CASSPTSGGAQETQYF
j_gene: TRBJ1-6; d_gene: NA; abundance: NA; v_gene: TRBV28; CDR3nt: TGTGCCAGCAGTTTCTTTCGTAGGGATAATTCACCCCTCCACTTT; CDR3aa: CASSFFRRDNSPLHF
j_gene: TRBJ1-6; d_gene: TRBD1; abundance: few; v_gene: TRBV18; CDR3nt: TGTGCCAGCTCACCACCGGGACAGGGGGATTCACCCCTCCACTTT; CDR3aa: CASSPPGQGDSPLHF
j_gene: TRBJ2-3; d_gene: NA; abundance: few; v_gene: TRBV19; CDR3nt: TGTGCCAGTAGGGAGACCCACCAAAACACAGATACGCAGTATTTT; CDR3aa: CASRETHQNTDTQYF
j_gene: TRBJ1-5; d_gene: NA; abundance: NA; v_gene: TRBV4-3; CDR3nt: TGCGCCAGCAGCCAAGAGGCGGGAAGGGTCAATCAGCCCCAGCATTTT; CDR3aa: CASSQEAGRVNQPQHF
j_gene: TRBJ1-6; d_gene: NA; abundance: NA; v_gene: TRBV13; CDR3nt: TGTGCCAGCAGCTTAGCTCAGGGAGGGTCCTATAATTCACCCCTCCACTTT; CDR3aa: CASSLAQGGSYNSPLHF
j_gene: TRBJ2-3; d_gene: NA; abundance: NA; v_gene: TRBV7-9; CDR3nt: TGTGCCAGCAGCTTAGGTGAAAATACGCAGTATTTT; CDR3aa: CASSLGENTQYF
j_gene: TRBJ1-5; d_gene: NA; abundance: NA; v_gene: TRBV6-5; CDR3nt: TGTGCCAGCAGGCAGAGTCTCAATCAGCCCCAGCATTTT; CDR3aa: CASRQSLNQPQHF
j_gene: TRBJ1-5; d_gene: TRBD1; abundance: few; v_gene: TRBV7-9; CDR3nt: TGTGCCAGCAGCCCATCGGGACAGGCCCTTAATCAGCCCCAGCATTTT; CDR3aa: CASSPSGQALNQPQHF
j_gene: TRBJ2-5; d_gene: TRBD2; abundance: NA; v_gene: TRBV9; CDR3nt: TGTGCCAGCAGCTCCGGGACTAGCGGGGGGGCACGGGAGACCCAGTACTTC; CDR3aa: CASSSGTSGGARETQYF
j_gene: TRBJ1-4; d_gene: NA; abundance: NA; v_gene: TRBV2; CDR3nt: TGTGCCAGCAGTGAGCAGGGAACTAATGAAAAACTGTTTTTT; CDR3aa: CASSEQGTNEKLFF
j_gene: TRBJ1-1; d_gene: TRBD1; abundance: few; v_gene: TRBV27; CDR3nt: TGTGCCAGCAGTCAAAAAATAGACAGGGGTAGACTCCGGGAAGCTTTCTTT; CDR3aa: CASSQKIDRGRLREAFF
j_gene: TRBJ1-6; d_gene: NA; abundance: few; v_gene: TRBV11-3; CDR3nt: TGTGCCAGCAGCATCGGGACGGGAAATTCACCCCTCCACTTT; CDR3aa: CASSIGTGNSPLHF
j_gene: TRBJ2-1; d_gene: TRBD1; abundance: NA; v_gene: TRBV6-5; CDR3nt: TGTGCCAGCAGTTACTCTTGGGACAGATACAATGAGCAGTTCTTC; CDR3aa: CASSYSWDRYNEQFF